These 16 T cell receptor beta chains were all obtained from the same sample, sequenced in a study of tumor-infiltrating lymphocytes in primary liver carcinoma. With a constant-region primer, TCR beta cDNA was made from about 0.5 ug of total RNA. Construction of TCR beta libraries relied on three successive nested multiplex PCR rounds employing slightly modified ARM-PCR. It was with TRBV1-TRBV30 forward primers and a C-beta reverse primer that the first two PCR rounds were run, at approximately 9 cycles each. TCRdb redid the calling of the multiplex PCR reads with MiXCR, one entry per CDR3 protein. The sample carries some 190,000 distinct CDR3 sequences, approximately 60% recorded once. The blood RNA (from unsorted whole blood) was obtained, and germline DNA was also extracted. The sample was peripheral blood. These receptors all stem from a man in his forties or fifties with primary liver carcinoma and hepatitis B virus infection.

The genes are TRBV4-2 and TRBJ1-3, with TRBD1 identical over 7 bases. The CDR3 has 15 amino acids. Germline trimming cut 0 bases from V and 7 bases from J; bases unmatched to any gene: 6. Germline CDR1 LGHNA, CDR2 YNFKEQ. In DNA, the CDR3 is TGTGCCAGCAGCCAAGATCGGGACAGACGGAACACCATATATTTT. This sequence encodes CASSQDRDRRNTIYF.

The V and J genes are TRBV21-1 and TRBJ2-1; TRBD2 is the table's D call and was not checked against the DNA. TRBV21-1 is flagged as a pseudogene. The CDR3 runs 15 residues. For the CDR3, the DNA is TGTGCCAGCAACAAAGAGGCAGGAGGTAGCAATGAGCTGTTCTTC. Its translation: CASNKEAGGSNELFF.

As for this clonotype: One junction end does not reproduce the germline sequence, and a read error may be involved. This sequence joins TRBV12-3 or TRBV12-4 and TRBJ2-3, with 7 nucleotides matching TRBD2. The CDR3 runs to 11 residues. The CDR3 reads CTSSGGDTQCF. DNA for the CDR3: TGTACCTCCTCGGGGGGAGATACGCAGTGTTTT.

This clonotype was observed at least ten times. The V call is TRBV11-2, the J call TRBJ2-7; D call uncertain. Germline loops: CDR1 SGHAT, CDR2 FQNNGV. The CDR3 runs 15 residues. V shed 0 bases and J shed 3 bases, with 12 bases lying between them. CDR3 DNA: TGTGCCAGCAGCTTAGAAGGTGGGTTAATCTACGAGCAGTACTTC. As protein: CASSLEGGLIYEQYF. The full variable domain, rest sourced from reference TRBV11-2 and TRBJ2-7, is EAGVAQSPRYKIIEKRQSVAFWCNPISGHATLYWYQQILGQGPKLLIQFQNNGVVDDSQLPKDRFSAERLKGVDSTLKIQPAKLEDSAVYLCASSLEGGLIYEQYFGPGTRLTVT.

A few counts support this clonotype. The V and J genes are TRBV7-8 and TRBJ2-3; D unclear. The V and J ends lost 5 bases and 2 bases respectively, with 11 bases between them. This CDR3 is built from 14 residues. Germline CDR1 reads SGHVS; CDR2 reads FQNEAQ. CDR3 in DNA: TGTGCCAGCAGCGTTAGTTTGACCACAGATACGCAGTATTTT. Protein: CASSVSLTTDTQYF.

Only a few counts were recorded for this clonotype. This may come from a read error, since a much larger clone is one base off. The chain links TRBV11-2 to TRBJ2-1; 8 bases align to TRBD2. The CDR3 runs to 13 residues. Germline-derived CDR1 and CDR2 are SGHAT and FQNNGV. The chain's CDR3 is CTSSLDSAGGEFF. In nucleotides, the CDR3 is TGTACCAGCAGCTTAGATTCTGCGGGAGGTGAGTTCTTC.

Comments on this clonotype: The junction departs from the called germline gene at one end, perhaps through a read error. The chain joins TRBV11-3 to TRBJ2-3, with 7 positions matching TRBD2. Looked up from germline, CDR1 is SGHNT and CDR2 is YENEEA. The CDR3 is 15 amino acids. This chain's CDR3 is CTSSLEGGSGDTQYF. The CDR3, as DNA: TGTACCAGCAGCTTAGAGGGAGGGTCGGGAGATACGCAGTATTTT.

This clonotype was recorded at least ten times. The rearrangement links TRBV11-2 to TRBJ2-1; 7 nucleotides match TRBD1. Germline CDR1 SGHAT, CDR2 FQNNGV. With V trimmed by 1 base and J by 7 bases, 1 base remained unmatched. CDR3 length equals 13 residues. The CDR3, as DNA: TGTGCCAGCAGCTTAGGCAGGGGGAATGAGCAGTTCTTC. It translates to CASSLGRGNEQFF. Full variable domain (outside the CDR3, taken from reference TRBV11-2 and TRBJ2-1): EAGVAQSPRYKIIEKRQSVAFWCNPISGHATLYWYQQILGQGPKLLIQFQNNGVVDDSQLPKDRFSAERLKGVDSTLKIQPAKLEDSAVYLCASSLGRGNEQFFGPGTRLTVL.

Turning to this clonotype: Possible read error: a much larger clone is one base away. The chain carries TRBV11-2 and TRBJ2-3; tentative D call: TRBD2 (6 bases). CDR1 and CDR2 from the germline V gene are SGHAT and FQNNGV. The CDR3 covers 15 residues. The DNA of the CDR3 is TGTGCCAGCAGCCCTCTAGCGCGTAGCACAGATGCGCAGTATTTT. The encoded protein is CASSPLARSTDAQYF.

The genes are TRBV4-1 and TRBJ2-5; D perhaps matches TRBD1 (5 bases). With 0 bases removed from V and 0 bases from J, the gap between germline ends came to 11 bases. Germline values: CDR1 MGHRA, CDR2 YSYEKL. This CDR3 comprises 16 residues. CDR3 in amino acids: CASSQDVNRYQETQYF. The CDR3 DNA reads TGCGCCAGCAGCCAAGATGTGAACAGGTACCAAGAGACCCAGTACTTC.

The rearrangement uses TRBV29-1 and TRBJ2-1, with TRBD2 identical over 12 bases. The CDR3 length is 14 residues. V shed 3 bases, J shed 7 bases, and the junction held 4 bases outside the gene matches. Germline lookup yields CDR1 SQVTM and CDR2 ANQGSEA. The DNA of the CDR3 is TGCAGCGTTGACGGGACTAGCGGGTGGAATGAGCAGTTCTTC. Translated, it gives CSVDGTSGWNEQFF.

The chain recombines TRBV6-5 with TRBJ2-2; 7 bases are a match to TRBD2. The CDR3 loop spans 14 amino acids. The trim removed 7 bases at V and 5 bases at J, leaving 7 bases unmatched. Germline values: CDR1 MNHEY, CDR2 SVGAGI. In DNA form, the CDR3 reads TGTGCCAGCATGGCTAGCGGAGGGACCGGGGAGCTGTTTTTT. It translates to CASMASGGTGELFF.

As to this clonotype: A much larger clone differs by one base, so this may be a read error. The V gene is TRBV11-2, the J gene TRBJ2-5; 7 bases line up with TRBD1. The germline V gene has CDR1 SGHAT and CDR2 FQNNGV. V lost 3 bases and J lost 4; bases outside the gene matches: 8. This CDR3 region has 15 residues. The CDR3 reads CASSLQRNRGETQYF. CDR3 bases: TGTGCCAGCAGCTTGCAGCGGAACAGGGGAGAGACCCAGTACTTC.

On this clonotype: One junction end does not reproduce the germline sequence, and a read error may be involved. The V call is TRBV29-1, the J call TRBJ2-1; D tentatively fits TRBD1 or TRBD2 (5 bases each). There are 15 residues in the CDR3. The germline V gene encodes CDR1 SQVTM and CDR2 ANQGSEA. The CDR3 DNA follows: TGCAGCGCCGGGGTATGGGGGACCCGCGCCAGTGAGCAGTCCTTC. Protein sequence: CSAGVWGTRASEQSF.

The rearrangement uses TRBV6-6 and TRBJ2-3; 14 bases align to TRBD2. Looked up from germline, CDR1 is MNHNY and CDR2 is SVGAGI (reference sequence). The CDR3 totals 15 residues. The junction had 6 bases not matched to a gene; V was cut back by 6 bases and J by 7 bases. In nucleotides, the CDR3 is TGTGCCAGCAGGGGGACTAGCGGGAGAACAAATACGCAGTATTTT. The encoded protein is CASRGTSGRTNTQYF.

A remark on this clonotype: The junction does not match germline at one end; this may be a read error. The chain couples TRBV11-2 to TRBJ2-7; 7 positions match TRBD2. Germline V gene sequence: CDR1 SGHAT, CDR2 FQNNGV. CDR3 length: 16 amino acids. The CDR3 DNA sequence: TGTGCCAGCAGCCCTGAGGGAGCGGGAAGGTCCCACGAACAGTACTTC. It translates to CASSPEGAGRSHEQYF.